One sample yielded the 30 T cell receptor beta chains listed below, sequenced in a study of shared clonotypes between healthy human individuals. Some clones are missing from TCRdb's copy, which holds only in-frame ones; the method was immunoSEQ multiplex PCR. The sample includes more than 550,000 clones, approximately 72% of them seen just once. The sequencing sample was made of memory CD4+ T cells sorted from blood. The subset was: CD45RA-negative fraction. The receptors were sampled from a woman in her 30s in good health.

The rearrangement joins TRBV12-5 to TRBJ2-2; TRBD2 might be the D (6 bases). Germline CDR1 is LGHNT and CDR2 is FRNRAP. This CDR3 contains 18 residues. The ends were cut back, 7 bases at V and 7 bases at J, with 28 bases in the middle. The chain's CDR3 is CASETRYPFRERGGELFF. For the CDR3, the DNA is TGTGCTAGTGAAACTCGGTACCCCTTCCGGGAGAGGGGCGGGGAGCTGTTTTTT.

The J gene is TRBJ2-4, the V gene TRBV5-1; no firm D call. The CDR3 loop spans 17 amino acids. Trimming pared 4 bases from V and 1 base from J, leaving 18 bases between. Per germline, CDR1 SGHRS and CDR2 YFSETQ. The CDR3 DNA reads TGCGCCAGCAGCCCCGATCTCGGTGTCTTTGCCAAAAACATTCAGTACTTC. It codes for CASSPDLGVFAKNIQYF.

This chain joins TRBV28 and TRBJ2-1; 7 bases map to TRBD1. Unmatched junction bases numbered 5, after V lost 8 bases and J lost 4 bases. Looked up from germline, CDR1 is MDHEN and CDR2 is SYDVKM. The CDR3 is made up of 13 amino acids. This CDR3 reads CASRQGVYNEQFF. The CDR3 coding sequence is TGTGCCAGCCGTCAGGGGGTTTACAATGAGCAGTTCTTC.

The chain is built from TRBV19 and TRBJ2-2, with D maybe TRBD2 (6 bases). The CDR3 contains 16 residues. Germline CDR1 and CDR2: LNHDA and SQIVND (reference sequence). The V end was cut by 4 bases, the J end by 8 bases, with 20 bases between. CDR3 in DNA: TGTGCCAGTAGTAAAGGCGTCGGGAGAGTAGAAGGGGAGCTGTTTTTT. Translating it yields CASSKGVGRVEGELFF.

The CDR3 is CASTNRNEKLFF. The CDR3 coding sequence is TGTGCCAGTACCAACCGGAATGAAAAACTGTTTTTT. This chain links TRBV19 with TRBJ1-4; D gene unclear. Per the germline V gene, CDR1 is LNHDA and CDR2 is SQIVND (reference sequence). The CDR3 runs 12 residues. Between the trimmed V and J ends, which lost 7 bases and 5 bases, there was a span of 8 bases.

The chain is built from TRBV4-1 and TRBJ2-5; TRBD1 matches at 12 bases. The trim removed 3 bases at V and 11 bases at J, leaving 16 bases unmatched. CDR3 size: 17 residues. CDR1 MGHRA and CDR2 YSYEKL come from the germline V gene. The CDR3 coding sequence is TGCGCCAGCAGCCACGGGGGTCAGGGACAGGGGGCTCGAGAGCAGTACTTC. Protein product: CASSHGGQGQGAREQYF.

About this clone: A read error may explain this, as a much larger clone is one base away. The chain recombines TRBV25-1 with TRBJ2-3; possibly TRBD1 for D (6 bases). The CDR3 loop spans 13 amino acids. The germline gives CDR1 MGHDK, CDR2 SYGVNS. The germline V and J ends were trimmed by 6 bases and 0 bases, with 7 bases remaining between them. The CDR3 sequence is CASRGQSTDTQYF. CDR3 DNA sequence: TGTGCCAGCAGAGGACAGAGCACAGATACGCAGTATTTT.

This rearrangement joins TRBV7-2 to TRBJ1-1; D might be TRBD1 (5 bases). Germline V gene data show CDR1 as SGHTA and CDR2 as FQGNSA. The CDR3 loop spans 13 amino acids. Trimming pared 6 bases from V and 4 bases from J, leaving 12 bases between. CDR3: CASRPGSSTEAFF. CDR3 in DNA: TGTGCCAGCAGACCAGGGTCGAGCACTGAAGCTTTCTTT.

The rearrangement joins TRBV18 to TRBJ2-7; 9 bases agree with TRBD1. V lost 3 bases, J lost 6 bases, and 6 bases stayed unmatched. The CDR3 is 14 amino acids. The V gene's germline CDR1 is KGHSH and CDR2 LQKENI. In DNA form, the CDR3 reads TGTGCCAGCTCACCCCGGGACAGGGCAGGCGAGCAGTACTTC. The encoded protein is CASSPRDRAGEQYF.

In this sample, this clone turned up once. The CDR3 loop reads CASSVVGTSVEQYF. The CDR3 region has the DNA TGTGCCAGCAGCGTAGTGGGGACTAGCGTTGAGCAGTACTTC. This chain uses TRBV9 with TRBJ2-7; 10 bases are shared with TRBD2. In germline, CDR1 is SGDLS, CDR2 YYNGEE. V lost 0 bases and J lost 7; bases outside the gene matches: 4. The CDR3 covers 14 residues.

The rearrangement joins TRBV28 to TRBJ2-7, with TRBD2 as a possible D gene (5 bases). This CDR3 contains 13 residues. Germline V gene sequence: CDR1 MDHEN, CDR2 SYDVKM. Trimming left V 4 bases short and J 12 bases short, with 19 bases between. CDR3 amino acids: CASSSPLGAGGYF. The CDR3 coding sequence is TGTGCCAGCAGTTCCCCTCTGGGTGCGGGCGGGTACTTC.

This clone was seen a few times. This chain uses TRBV29-1 with TRBJ2-7; 7 bases line up with TRBD2. The CDR3 runs 14 residues. In germline, CDR1 is SQVTM, CDR2 ANQGSEA. After removal of 4 bases from V and 4 bases from J, the junction contained 10 bases not matched to a gene. In DNA form, the CDR3 reads TGCAGCGTTGCGCTCTCGGCGGGAGTTTACGAGCAGTACTTC. Its protein product is CSVALSAGVYEQYF.

The gene calls are TRBV7-9 and TRBJ1-2; D is unresolved. The CDR3 contains 13 residues. Germline V gene data show CDR1 as SEHNR and CDR2 as FQNEAQ (reference sequence). The germline V and J ends were trimmed by 2 bases and 2 bases, with 6 bases remaining between them. CDR3 DNA: TGTGCCAGCAGCTTATACGGCAACTATGGCTACACCTTC. Translated, it gives CASSLYGNYGYTF.

The chain employs TRBV6-1 and TRBJ2-2; 8 bases map to TRBD1. The germline gives CDR1 MNHNS, CDR2 SASEGT. V lost 6 bases, J lost 0 bases, and 3 bases stayed unmatched. The CDR3 has 15 amino acids. The CDR3 DNA is TGTGCCAGCAGAGTACAGGGGGCGAACACCGGGGAGCTGTTTTTT. This translates into CASRVQGANTGELFF.

This clone was counted only a few times. This chain uses TRBV29-1 with TRBJ2-5; the D is unclear. Germline values: CDR1 SQVTM, CDR2 ANQGSEA. V lost 5 bases and J 1 base, leaving 17 bases between the germline ends. The CDR3 length is 15 residues. CDR3 nucleotides: TGCAGCGTTAAAGTCGGCAGGTTTCTCCAAGAGACCCAGTACTTC. This encodes CSVKVGRFLQETQYF.

The chain links TRBV5-1 to TRBJ2-1; 7 nucleotides line up with TRBD1. The CDR3 is made up of 13 amino acids. Germline-derived CDR1 and CDR2 are SGHRS and YFSETQ. V trimming: 4 bases; J trimming: 7 bases; junction bases outside the gene matches: 5. Here the CDR3 reads CASSTGQVNEQFF. In nucleotides, the CDR3 is TGCGCCAGCAGCACCGGACAGGTGAATGAGCAGTTCTTC.

The rearrangement links TRBV28 to TRBJ2-2, with 12 nucleotides matching TRBD2. CDR1 MDHEN and CDR2 SYDVKM come from the germline V gene. This CDR3 has 15 residues. V lost 5 bases to trimming and J lost 6 bases; unmatched junction nucleotides: 4. The CDR3 DNA sequence: TGTGCCAGCAGTACGACTAGCGGGAGAGCCGGGGAGCTGTTTTTT. Amino acid sequence: CASSTTSGRAGELFF.

This clone was found a few times. This rearrangement joins TRBV11-2 to TRBJ2-6; D not certain. Germline V lookup: CDR1 SGHAT, CDR2 FQNNGV. With 3 bases removed from V and 0 bases from J, the gap between germline ends came to 6 bases. The CDR3 is 15 amino acids. CDR3 sequence: CASSFRSSGANVLTF. In DNA, the CDR3 is TGTGCCAGCAGCTTTCGTTCCTCTGGGGCCAACGTCCTGACTTTC.

This clone was detected once. This chain uses TRBV2 with TRBJ1-2; tentatively, D is TRBD1 (5 bases). This CDR3 is 17 amino acids long. V was pared by 3 bases and J by 0 bases, with 17 bases between. Germline V gene sequence: CDR1 SNHLY, CDR2 FYNNEI. CDR3 in DNA: TGTGCCAGCAGTGACAGATTGGGGGTTCGGGCTAACTATGGCTACACCTTC. Translation gives CASSDRLGVRANYGYTF.

V is TRBV4-2 and J is TRBJ1-4; 10 bases map to TRBD1. Germline-derived CDR1 and CDR2 are LGHNA and YNFKEQ. The V and J ends lost 3 bases and 5 bases, in that order; junction bases with no gene match: 6. The CDR3 is 16 amino acids. The CDR3 nucleotides read TGTGCCAGCAGCCATTTTAAGACAGGGGGCAATGAAAAACTGTTTTTT. It translates to CASSHFKTGGNEKLFF.

This clone was seen once. The chain couples TRBV28 to TRBJ2-1; 10 bases align to TRBD2. Germline V gene lookup returns CDR1 MDHEN and CDR2 SYDVKM. CDR3 length equals 16 residues. The V segment lost 0 bases and the J segment 9 bases; nucleotides outside the gene matches: 8. For the CDR3, the DNA is TGTGCCAGCAGTTTATGGGGCAGCGGGAGGGCCGGTGAGCAGTTCTTC. Protein product: CASSLWGSGRAGEQFF.

DNA of the CDR3: TGTGCCAGCAGTGAAAGGGCACTAGCGGGAGGACACAATGAGCAGTTCTTC. Its translation is CASSERALAGGHNEQFF. V usage is TRBV6-1 and J usage is TRBJ2-1; 12 bases match TRBD2. Trimming took 2 bases from V and 5 from J; bases not matched to a gene: 7. Per the germline V gene, CDR1 is MNHNS and CDR2 is SASEGT. The CDR3 has 17 residues.

The chain employs TRBV5-1 and TRBJ2-1; D possibly matches TRBD1 or TRBD2 (5 bases each). The germline V gene has CDR1 SGHRS and CDR2 YFSETQ. Trimming removed 4 bases from V and 6 bases from J, with 14 bases in between. CDR3 size: 14 residues. The CDR3 loop is CASSPGTTSNEQFF. Here the CDR3 DNA reads TGCGCCAGCAGCCCCGGGACCACCAGCAATGAGCAGTTCTTC.

This clone appeared a single time. This sample includes further DNA sequences coding for the same CDR3. The rearrangement links TRBV28 to TRBJ1-1; no clear D. Germline V gene lookup returns CDR1 MDHEN and CDR2 SYDVKM. V lost 0 bases to trimming and J lost 1 base, with 6 bases between them. This CDR3 has 14 amino acids. CDR3 nucleotides: TGTGCCAGCAGTTTATGGGGCCGGAACACTGAAGCTTTCTTT. This gives the protein CASSLWGRNTEAFF.

CDR3 region: CASSRISRNSGANVLTF. The CDR3 DNA reads as TGTGCCAGTAGCCGTATATCTAGAAACTCTGGGGCCAACGTCCTGACTTTC. V and J are TRBV19 and TRBJ2-6; D remains unclear. Trimming removed 6 bases from V and 0 bases from J, with 15 bases in between. The germline V gene has CDR1 LNHDA and CDR2 SQIVND (reference sequence). This CDR3 has 17 residues.

This chain uses TRBV5-4 with TRBJ1-4, with 7 bases fitting TRBD1. Germline CDR1 SGHNT, CDR2 YYREEE (reference sequence). This CDR3 has 16 amino acids. Trimming removed 4 bases from V and 5 bases from J; junction bases left unmatched: 11. The DNA of the CDR3 is TGTGCCAGCAGCCCCCTCCCCCCAGGGGGGAATGAAAAACTGTTTTTT. As protein: CASSPLPPGGNEKLFF. The variable domain in full, completed from reference TRBV5-4 and TRBJ1-4, reads ETGVTQSPTHLIKTRGQQVTLRCSSQSGHNTVSWYQQALGQGPQFIFQYYREEENGRGNFPPRFSGLQFPNYSSELNVNALELDDSALYLCASSPLPPGGNEKLFFGSGTQLSVL.

As regards this clone: The same CDR3 is also encoded by other DNA sequences in this sample. This chain links TRBV28 with TRBJ2-7; D uncertain. Germline V gene data show CDR1 as MDHEN and CDR2 as SYDVKM. The V end lost 5 bases, the J end lost 3 bases, and 8 bases lay between the germline ends. The CDR3 is 12 amino acids. As DNA, the CDR3 is TGTGCCAGCAGTCTCCGAGGCTACGAGCAGTACTTC. It yields the protein CASSLRGYEQYF. Using reference TRBV28 and TRBJ2-7 for the parts outside the CDR3, the full variable domain is DVKVTQSSRYLVKRTGEKVFLECVQDMDHENMFWYRQDPGLGLRLIYFSYDVKMKEKGDIPEGYSVSREKKERFSLILESASTNQTSMYLCASSLRGYEQYFGPGTRLTVT.

This clone appeared many times. The CDR3 here is CASSPWDLDQPQHF. CDR3 in DNA: TGTGCCAGCTCACCATGGGACCTGGATCAGCCCCAGCATTTT. The V and J genes are TRBV18 and TRBJ1-5; a possible D gene is TRBD1 (5 bases). V lost 2 bases to trimming and J lost 5 bases, with 10 bases between them. Germline CDR1 is KGHSH and CDR2 is LQKENI. The CDR3 length is 14 residues.

The rearrangement uses TRBV19 and TRBJ2-3, with no clear D. Germline V CDR1 and CDR2: LNHDA, SQIVND (reference sequence). The ends were cut back, 5 bases at V and 4 bases at J, with 19 bases in the middle. The CDR3 runs 16 residues. CDR3 sequence (DNA): TGTGCCAGTAGTCCCATTTTACGGGCCGGGCCAGATACGCAGTATTTT. Translating it yields CASSPILRAGPDTQYF.

As for this clone: The sample carries other DNA sequences with the same CDR3. The chain combines TRBV28 with TRBJ2-7; D may be TRBD1 (5 bases). CDR1 is MDHEN and CDR2 is SYDVKM in the germline V gene. Trimming cost V 5 bases and J 4 bases, with 9 bases left between them. The CDR3 is 12 residues long. Written as DNA, the CDR3 is TGTGCCAGCAGTACAACAGGATACGAGCAGTACTTC. Translated, it gives CASSTTGYEQYF. The whole variable domain, filled in from reference TRBV28 and TRBJ2-7, reads DVKVTQSSRYLVKRTGEKVFLECVQDMDHENMFWYRQDPGLGLRLIYFSYDVKMKEKGDIPEGYSVSREKKERFSLILESASTNQTSMYLCASSTTGYEQYFGPGTRLTVT.